The sequence of this T cell receptor beta chain was determined in a study of type 1 and type 2 diabetes patients. CDR1 is MNHEY and CDR2 is SMNVEV in the germline V gene (reference sequence). J gave up 5 bases and V 2 bases, and 16 bases lay outside the gene matches. The CDR3 extends over 18 amino acids. Genomic DNA was the PCR template. Multiplex PCR with 30 forward and 13 reverse primers amplified the TCR beta CDR3. TCRdb redid the calling of the multiplex PCR reads with MiXCR, one entry per CDR3 protein. The sample contains 250,000 to 300,000 distinct CDR3 sequences, 45% to 60% of which appear only once.

This TCR derives from a man aged 18 to 29 with type 2 diabetes. Sample: peripheral blood mononuclear cells (PBMCs). The V call is TRBV27, the J call TRBJ2-7; the match to TRBD2 covers 9 bases. CDR3 protein: CASSLRPGRAGGPHEQYF. CDR3 DNA sequence: TGTGCCAGCAGTTTAAGGCCAGGGAGGGCGGGAGGGCCCCACGAGCAGTACTTC.